Each of the 9 T cell receptor beta chains below was sequenced from the same sample in a study of T cell repertoires in cytomegalovirus infection. TCRdb called the reads again in MiXCR, with one record for every CDR3 protein. The data show 550,000 to 850,000 distinct CDR3 sequences, roughly a third seen once. Antigen specificity for these receptors is unknown. Sequenced here: cultured PBMCs, sampled from culture after CMV antigen stimulation. The receptors were sampled from a human donor in good health (CMV status not recorded). Some clones in this sample may be carry-over from other donors' samples.

V is TRBV5-4 and J is TRBJ1-2, with D possibly TRBD1 on 5 matching bases. The CDR3 is 14 residues long. The V end lost 1 base, the J end lost 8 bases, and 15 bases lay between the germline ends. In germline, CDR1 is SGHNT, CDR2 YYREEE (reference sequence). The CDR3, as DNA: TGTGCCAGCAGCTTGAGGTCCGGGGCGGAAGGCTACACCTTC. Protein sequence: CASSLRSGAEGYTF.

This clonotype showed up just a few times. The chain carries TRBV7-2 and TRBJ2-5, with a weak D call TRBD2 (6 bases). V lost 5 bases and J 7 bases, leaving 14 bases between the germline ends. The CDR3 contains 13 residues. Germline loops: CDR1 SGHTA, CDR2 FQGNSA. CDR3 sequence reads: CASSPTSMGTQYF. Written as DNA, the CDR3 is TGTGCCAGCAGCCCGACTAGTATGGGGACCCAGTACTTC.

This sequence joins TRBV4-1 and TRBJ1-1; D gene ambiguous. Trimming left V 3 bases short and J 1 base short, with 9 bases between. CDR1 MGHRA and CDR2 YSYEKL come from the germline V gene. This CDR3 comprises 14 residues. In DNA form, the CDR3 reads TGCGCCAGCAGCCAGCCAGCGTCGAACACTGAAGCTTTCTTT. Its protein is CASSQPASNTEAFF.

The V call is TRBV18, the J call TRBJ1-1; TRBD1 aligns across 8 bases. CDR3 length equals 13 residues. Germline V lookup: CDR1 KGHSH, CDR2 LQKENI. With V trimmed by 5 bases and J by 7 bases, 6 bases remained unmatched. CDR3 in amino acids: CASSSNRGDEAFF. The CDR3 DNA sequence: TGTGCCAGCTCAAGCAACAGGGGGGATGAAGCTTTCTTT.

This chain links TRBV5-4 with TRBJ2-1; 7 nucleotides agree with TRBD2. The CDR3 is 15 residues long. Germline assignment: CDR1 SGHNT and CDR2 YYREEE (reference sequence). The trim removed 3 bases at V and 7 bases at J, leaving 10 bases unmatched. In nucleotides, the CDR3 is TGTGCCAGCAGCTCGGCCCGACTAGCAGGGAATGAGCAGTTCTTC. This translates into CASSSARLAGNEQFF.

This rearrangement joins TRBV20-1 to TRBJ1-2; D is ambiguous. This CDR3 region has 13 residues. The germline gives CDR1 DFQATT, CDR2 SNEGSKA (reference sequence). The V gene lost 6 bases and the J gene lost 4 bases, with 15 bases spanning the gap. This chain's CDR3 is CSASSRPFYGYTF. CDR3 coding DNA: TGCAGTGCCAGTTCCAGGCCCTTCTATGGCTACACCTTC.

The chain recombines TRBV4-1 with TRBJ1-5; D uncertain. The CDR3 totals 16 residues. Trimming shortened V by 0 bases and J by 0 bases, and 9 bases separated the two germline ends. Germline V gives CDR1 MGHRA, CDR2 YSYEKL. For the CDR3, the DNA is TGCGCCAGCAGCCAAGATTTCGCGGATAGCAATCAGCCCCAGCATTTT. It codes for CASSQDFADSNQPQHF.

This clonotype was detected only a few times. This chain links TRBV7-8 with TRBJ2-5; 13 nucleotides match TRBD2. V shed 0 bases and J 3 bases; nucleotides not matched to a gene: 1. This CDR3 is built from 16 residues. From germline, CDR1 is SGHVS and CDR2 FQNEAQ. CDR3 bases: TGTGCCAGCAGCTTAGCACTAGCGGGGGGGGAAGAGACCCAGTACTTC. Translation: CASSLALAGGEETQYF.

This chain uses TRBV6-5 with TRBJ2-3, with 8 bases aligning to TRBD1. Trimming at V came to 0 bases and at J to 3 bases, leaving 2 bases not matched to a gene. From germline, CDR1 is MNHEY and CDR2 SVGAGI. The CDR3 length is 15 residues. CDR3 residues: CASSYSQGATDTQYF. The DNA for the CDR3 is TGTGCCAGCAGTTACTCTCAGGGGGCTACAGATACGCAGTATTTT.